This TCR beta chain was profiled in a study of blood T cell repertoires in COVID-19. About the research overall: Some COVID-19 samples were acute and others convalescent; all came from the United States, Italy and Spain. Sources were T cells, B-cell-depleted T cells, or PBMCs; the material itself was cDNA or gDNA.

CDR3 length: 14 amino acids. V was cut by 8 bases and J by 0 bases, with 13 bases left in between. Looked up from germline, CDR1 is MNHNY and CDR2 is SVGAGI (reference sequence). Original analysis: Reference gene primer amplification gave estimated nucleated cell counts. Repertoires were generated with immunoSEQ multiplex PCR, while TCRdb's copy carries only in-frame clones and drops some. V, J and clone size were drawn from that table, and D and trimming were deduced from the DNA. The sample has 200,000 to 250,000 clones; less than 85% are singletons. The rearrangement links TRBV6-6 to TRBJ1-1; perhaps TRBD1 as D (6 bases). What was sequenced was peripheral blood. The clonotype originates from a woman in her 70s with acute or convalescent COVID-19. CDR3 coding DNA: TGTGCCAGCCTTAGGACAGTTTTGAACACTGAAGCTTTCTTT. Translating gives CASLRTVLNTEAFF.